This T cell receptor (beta chain) was recorded in a study of cytomegalovirus exposure and HLA in healthy donors. Background on the study: Early released data comprised 80 million or so unique TCRs from HLA-typed donors. Study-level findings and limits: In an earlier analysis, most TCR beta V segments were productive about 87% or about 30% of the time. Presence/absence analyses rested on an assumption that sequencing depth was roughly uniform across donors. Altogether, 150 to 200 TCR beta chains were recorded as cytomegalovirus-associated.

Primers for the PCR totalled 60 Vbeta and 13 Jbeta. Using immunoSEQ multiplex PCR, the repertoire was profiled, and TCRdb retains in-frame clones only, with some absent. Of 95,000 to 120,000 clones in the sample, 67% are singletons; the top ten hold almost 8.5%. On this clone: Its antigen is not known. A junction end diverges from the germline sequence, so it may reflect a read error.

The CDR3 has 16 amino acids. Germline V gene data show CDR1 as SGHVS and CDR2 as FNYEAQ. This receptor was taken from a man in his late teens or twenties in good health and CMV-seropositive. The specimen sequenced was PBMCs. The genes are TRBV7-6 and TRBJ2-2; TRBD1 aligns across 9 bases. The CDR3: CASSAVQGANAGELFF. As DNA, the CDR3 is TGTGCCAGCAGCGCGGTACAGGGGGCGAACGCCGGGGAGCTGTTTTTT.